This T cell receptor beta chain was identified during a study of OX40 agonist ivuxolimab in advanced cancers. Looking at the study overall: Ivuxolimab, which targeted the costimulatory receptor OX40 (CD134), was an agonistic, fully human IgG2 monoclonal antibody. Intravenous ivuxolimab was administered to patients every 2 weeks at six dose levels: 0.01, 0.1, 0.3, 1.5, 3 and 10 mg/kg. Of the roughly 52 dose-escalation patients, hepatocellular carcinoma was present in approximately 20, melanoma in approximately 15, renal cell carcinoma in 9 and head and neck cancer in 9. In the dose-escalation cohort, more than 75% of patients were male, and the mean age was approximately 55 years, with a range of roughly 20 to 85. Prior anti-PD-1, anti-PD-L1 or anti-CTLA-4 therapy was permitted, and checkpoint inhibitors had been received by less than 45% of dose-escalation patients. Three dose-escalation patients achieved partial responses, one with hepatocellular carcinoma and two with cutaneous melanoma. Peripheral TCRbeta sequencing was intended to test whether TCR sequence diversity was altered and clonal T-cell expansion was caused by ivuxolimab. The paper describes the monotherapy dose-escalation part (N = 52 patients) of the phase I trial of ivuxolimab.

Summary of the overall study and its limitations: Low levels of normalized T-cell clonal expansion were also seen in some nonresponding patients. In the 0.1-3.0 mg/kg groups, partial responders were among the patients with the lowest normalized peripheral clonal expansion, particularly in CD8+ T cells. The antigen specificity of the peripheral T cells that underwent clonal expansion was not determined. After ivuxolimab, more expanded clones were found on average in CD8+ T cells than in CD4+ T cells. At doses from 0.1 to 3.0 mg/kg, clonal expansion was seen in both CD4+ and CD8+ blood T cells between baseline and week 6.

Trimming takes 6 bases from V and 8 bases from J, and the germline ends sit 10 bases apart. CDR1 and CDR2 are drawn from the germline V gene (reference sequence): MNHNY, SVGAGI. Including the terminal cysteine and phenylalanine, the CDR3 comprises 11 residues. Here the CDR3 DNA is all that survives: 33 bases in frame from base 1. To sequence the TCRbeta CDR3 region, genomic DNA was isolated from the sorted cells. The immunoSEQ Assay was used for sequencing of TCRbeta CDR3 regions. Held by TCRdb, this immuneACCESS table contains in-frame sequences only and omits some clones. Under half of the omission traces to an unresolved V gene where checked; the cause of the rest is unknown. The sample profile shows some 19,000 clones; approximately 86% of them were found once. The ten largest make up roughly 49% of the sample. Patients with a history of autoimmune disease or receiving systemic immunosuppression were excluded from the trial. In every dose cohort, peripheral blood was drawn for TCR sequencing at baseline, cycle 4 day 1, and cycle 7 day 1. The samples were drawn from a first-in-human, open-label, multicenter phase I dose-escalation trial of ivuxolimab. The trial enrolled adults with locally advanced or metastatic head and neck squamous cell, hepatocellular, melanoma or renal cell carcinoma. CD4+ and CD8+ T cells were sorted separately from peripheral blood before TCR sequencing.

This clone was seen more than once but under ten times. The antigen it binds to is not known. Base qualities are not at hand, and no much larger clone is one base apart. This sequence was found in an adult with an advanced solid tumor such as melanoma, head and neck, liver or kidney cancer. The source was CD4+ or CD8+ T cells sorted from blood, collected in a trial of the OX40 agonist ivuxolimab. The rearranged chain carries TRBV6-6 and TRBJ1-2; no confident D gene assignment can be made. For the CDR3, the sequence is CASRHYEGYTF. The nucleotides are TGTGCCAGCAGGCACTATGAGGGCTACACCTTC.